The next 3 T cell receptor beta chains were all read from a single sample in a study of T cells in Graves' hyperthyroidism and ophthalmopathy. Using RNA transcripts as the source, TCR beta CDR3 regions were amplified. RT-PCR in the first round (using the HTBI primer set) targeted the TCR CDR3. TCRdb used MiXCR to reprocess the multiplex PCR reads, holding one entry per CDR3 protein. This sample yields some 420,000 distinct CDR3 sequences, of which about an eighth are seen a single time; 4% to 6.5% belongs to the top ten. Sequenced input: blood. The receptors come from a woman younger than 35 with Graves' hyperthyroidism.

This clonotype was observed a handful of times. The V call is TRBV5-1, the J call TRBJ2-1; 9 bases agree with TRBD2. Trimming at V came to 0 bases and at J to 7 bases, leaving 5 bases not matched to a gene. In germline, CDR1 is SGHRS, CDR2 YFSETQ. The CDR3 runs 15 residues. This CDR3 is CASSLVGGRENEQFF. The CDR3 DNA is TGCGCCAGCAGCTTGGTTGGCGGGAGGGAAAATGAGCAGTTCTTC.

The J gene is TRBJ1-2, the V gene TRBV5-6; D is unclear. CDR1 is SGHDT and CDR2 is YYEEEE in the germline V gene. This CDR3 is 14 amino acids long. V was shortened by 4 bases and J by 3 bases, with 13 bases between the two germline ends. In nucleotides, the CDR3 is TGTGCCAGCAGCCTCGGGCCGCCCCACTATGGCTACACCTTC. Translation gives CASSLGPPHYGYTF. The variable domain in full, with the rest retrieved from reference TRBV5-6 and TRBJ1-2, is DAGVTQSPTHLIKTRGQQVTLRCSPKSGHDTVSWYQQALGQGPQFIFQYYEEEERQRGNFPDRFSGHQFPNYSSELNVNALLLGDSALYLCASSLGPPHYGYTFGSGTRLTVV.

This rearrangement joins TRBV20-1 to TRBJ1-1, with 7 bases matching TRBD1. CDR3 size: 14 residues. Per germline, CDR1 DFQATT and CDR2 SNEGSKA (reference sequence). V trimming: 3 bases; J trimming: 5 bases; junction bases outside the gene matches: 9. The CDR3 spells CSARGYQGVTEAFF. CDR3 in DNA: TGCAGTGCTAGGGGTTACCAGGGGGTTACTGAAGCTTTCTTT.